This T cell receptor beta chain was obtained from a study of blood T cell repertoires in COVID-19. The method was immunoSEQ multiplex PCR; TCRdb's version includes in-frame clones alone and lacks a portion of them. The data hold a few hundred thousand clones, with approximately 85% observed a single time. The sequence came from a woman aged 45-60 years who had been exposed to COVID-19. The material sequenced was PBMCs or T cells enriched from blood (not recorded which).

The CDR3 sequence: CASRADGGHTEAFF. The DNA of the CDR3 is TGTGCCAGTAGAGCAGACGGTGGGCACACTGAAGCTTTCTTT. V usage is TRBV19 and J usage is TRBJ1-1; D not resolved. V lost 6 bases to trimming and J lost 3 bases, with 14 bases between them. The CDR3 runs 14 residues. The germline gives CDR1 LNHDA, CDR2 SQIVND (reference sequence).